This entry lists 27 T cell receptor beta chains sequenced from one sample in a study of immune cell composition in non-small cell lung cancer. Assay used: immunoSEQ multiplex PCR; TCRdb lists only in-frame clones, some missing. The data contain around 2,800 clones, 70% to 80% of them singletons. What was sequenced was lung tumor tissue. All receptors derive from a human donor with non-small cell lung cancer.

The V call is TRBV7-9, the J call TRBJ2-1; D is perhaps TRBD2 (5 bases). Germline V gives CDR1 SEHNR, CDR2 FQNEAQ (reference sequence). Trimming removed 5 bases at V and 1 base at J, with 18 bases between. The CDR3 extends over 17 amino acids. As DNA, the CDR3 is TGTGCCAGCAGCCCTCAATCCCTAGCAACTTCCTACAATGAGCAGTTCTTC. Its protein product is CASSPQSLATSYNEQFF.

The J gene is TRBJ2-3, the V gene TRBV5-6; TRBD1 aligns across 9 bases. There are 15 residues in the CDR3. Germline-derived CDR1 and CDR2 are SGHDT and YYEEEE. With V trimmed by 4 bases and J by 0 bases, 3 bases remained unmatched. The CDR3 loop is CASSGTGLSTDTQYF. The CDR3 DNA follows: TGTGCCAGCAGCGGGACAGGGTTGAGCACAGATACGCAGTATTTT.

This chain connects TRBV5-8 to TRBJ1-5; perhaps TRBD1 as D (5 bases). Germline V gene data show CDR1 as SGHTS and CDR2 as YDEGEE. V dropped 0 bases and J dropped 0 bases, with 13 bases sitting between them. The CDR3 is 17 amino acids. CDR3 in amino acids: CASSLGQFGGSNQPQHF. DNA of the CDR3: TGTGCCAGCAGCTTGGGGCAGTTCGGGGGTAGCAATCAGCCCCAGCATTTT.

The V and J genes are TRBV6-1 and TRBJ2-3, with D tentatively TRBD2 (6 bases). Germline assignment: CDR1 MNHNS and CDR2 SASEGT. V shed 4 bases and J shed 1 base, with 9 bases lying between them. This CDR3 has 14 amino acids. This CDR3 reads CASSGRGGTDTQYF. CDR3 DNA sequence: TGTGCCAGCAGTGGGCGCGGGGGCACAGATACGCAGTATTTT.

This clone was counted a few times. This sequence joins TRBV6-1 and TRBJ1-1; 7 nucleotides line up with TRBD1. The CDR3 length is 17 residues. The V gene's germline CDR1 is MNHNS and CDR2 SASEGT. The V and J ends lost 4 bases and 0 bases, in that order; junction bases with no gene match: 11. CDR3 sequence reads: CASSADRSWYLNTEAFF. In DNA, the CDR3 is TGTGCCAGCAGTGCGGACAGGTCCTGGTATCTGAACACTGAAGCTTTCTTT.

This clone appeared a single time. The rearrangement links TRBV7-8 to TRBJ2-7, with D perhaps TRBD2 (6 bases). CDR3 length equals 16 residues. Trimming stripped 0 bases from V and 3 bases from J, with 15 bases between. Per germline, CDR1 SGHVS and CDR2 FQNEAQ. Here the CDR3 reads CASSLASGEAHYEQYF. CDR3 bases: TGTGCCAGCAGCTTAGCGTCGGGGGAGGCTCACTACGAGCAGTACTTC. Supplemented by reference TRBV7-8 and TRBJ2-7, the full variable domain reads GAGVSQSPRYKVAKRGQDVALRCDPISGHVSLFWYQQALGQGPEFLTYFQNEAQLDKSGLPSDRFFAERPEGSVSTLKIQRTQQEDSAVYLCASSLASGEAHYEQYFGPGTRLTVT.

The gene calls are TRBV5-1 and TRBJ2-7, with TRBD2 matching 15 bases. CDR3 length: 16 residues. Germline CDR1 is SGHRS and CDR2 is YFSETQ. Germline trimming cut 0 bases from V and 3 bases from J; bases unmatched to any gene: 1. The CDR3 loop reads CASSLGTSGGGYEQYF. CDR3 coding DNA: TGCGCCAGCAGCTTGGGGACTAGCGGGGGGGGCTACGAGCAGTACTTC. Drawing the rest from reference TRBV5-1 and TRBJ2-7, the complete variable domain is KAGVTQTPRYLIKTRGQQVTLSCSPISGHRSVSWYQQTPGQGLQFLFEYFSETQRNKGNFPGRFSGRQFSNSRSEMNVSTLELGDSALYLCASSLGTSGGGYEQYFGPGTRLTVT.

Only a few counts were recorded for this clone. The rearrangement uses TRBV7-3 and TRBJ2-1; a possible D gene is TRBD2 (6 bases). V gave up 2 bases and J gave up 4 bases, with 12 bases separating them. The CDR3 contains 15 residues. From germline, CDR1 is SGHTA and CDR2 FQGTGA. The CDR3 DNA is TGTGCCAGCAGCTTAGGTAGCGGCGAGTACAATGAGCAGTTCTTC. It specifies CASSLGSGEYNEQFF.

DNA of the CDR3: TGTGCCTGGACGACAGGGGGTGGTGGCTACACCTTC. This gives the protein CAWTTGGGGYTF. The V gene is TRBV30, the J gene TRBJ1-2; TRBD1 matches at 9 bases. CDR3 size: 12 residues. After removal of 4 bases from V and 7 bases from J, the junction contained 4 bases not matched to a gene. Germline CDR1 and CDR2: GTSNPN and SVGIG (reference sequence).

This clone was recorded only once. The CDR3 DNA sequence: TGTGCCATCAGTGAGCGGAGTGGCTTCCGGGACAGGGACGCTTTCTTT. The encoded protein is CAISERSGFRDRDAFF. V is TRBV10-3 and J is TRBJ1-1; 9 bases are a match to TRBD1. The length of the CDR3 is 16 residues. Germline CDR1 ENHRY, CDR2 SYGVKD. Trimming at V came to 2 bases and at J to 11 bases, leaving 15 bases not matched to a gene.

The rearrangement uses TRBV18 and TRBJ2-2, with D maybe TRBD1 (5 bases). V was cut by 1 base and J by 1 base, with 7 bases left in between. CDR3 length: 15 residues. Germline CDR1 KGHSH, CDR2 LQKENI. The CDR3: CASSPQGENTGELFF. CDR3 in DNA: TGTGCCAGCTCACCACAAGGGGAGAACACCGGGGAGCTGTTTTTT.

The chain couples TRBV27 to TRBJ2-1, with D perhaps TRBD2 (6 bases). This CDR3 is built from 13 residues. In germline, CDR1 is MNHEY, CDR2 SMNVEV (reference sequence). V dropped 2 bases and J dropped 15 bases, with 17 bases sitting between them. CDR3 region: CASSLAGFGGLFF. The CDR3, as DNA: TGTGCCAGCAGTTTAGCGGGTTTCGGGGGATTGTTCTTC.

The chain has TRBV18 and TRBJ1-3; unclear D gene. This CDR3 comprises 14 residues. Trimming left V 4 bases short and J 0 bases short, with 7 bases between. CDR1 and CDR2 (germline): KGHSH, LQKENI. The CDR3 spells CASSRDSSGNTIYF. Here the CDR3 DNA reads TGTGCCAGCTCACGAGATAGCTCTGGAAACACCATATATTTT. The whole variable domain, remainder taken from reference TRBV18 and TRBJ1-3, is NAGVMQNPRHLVRRRGQEARLRCSPMKGHSHVYWYRQLPEEGLKFMVYLQKENIIDESGMPKERFSAEFPKEGPSILRIQQVVRGDSAAYFCASSRDSSGNTIYFGEGSWLTVV.

The chain links TRBV7-8 to TRBJ1-1; the match to TRBD1 covers 8 bases. The trim removed 2 bases at V and 4 bases at J, leaving 6 bases unmatched. CDR1 and CDR2 from the germline V gene are SGHVS and FQNEAQ. CDR3 length: 15 amino acids. DNA for the CDR3: TGTGCCAGCAGCTTAACCGGACAGGGAGGCACTGAAGCTTTCTTT. As protein: CASSLTGQGGTEAFF.

The chain has TRBV28 and TRBJ1-2, with D unclear. Germline CDR1 is MDHEN and CDR2 is SYDVKM. V lost 2 bases, J lost 0 bases, and 10 bases lay in between. The CDR3 runs 15 residues. CDR3 bases: TGTGCCAGCAGTTTAGCCCAGGAAGCTAACTATGGCTACACCTTC. It is translated as CASSLAQEANYGYTF.

The V and J genes are TRBV5-1 and TRBJ2-7; 10 bases are a match to TRBD2. CDR3 size: 18 residues. J lost 1 base, V lost 4 bases, and 14 bases had no gene match. The V gene's germline CDR1 is SGHRS and CDR2 YFSETQ. Written as DNA, the CDR3 is TGCGCCAGCAGCCCTGGGTCCCTAGCGGGAGTTGGATCCTACGAGCAGTACTTC. Protein sequence: CASSPGSLAGVGSYEQYF.

This sequence joins TRBV7-3 and TRBJ1-3, with a weak D call TRBD1 (6 bases). The V gene lost 5 bases and the J gene lost 4 bases, with 15 bases spanning the gap. Germline lookup yields CDR1 SGHTA and CDR2 FQGTGA. The CDR3 has 15 residues. The CDR3 loop is CASSKRGGAGNTIYF. CDR3 nucleotides: TGTGCCAGCAGCAAACGTGGGGGCGCAGGAAACACCATATATTTT.

V usage is TRBV6-1 and J usage is TRBJ2-5; D may be TRBD2 (6 bases). CDR3 length: 12 residues. Trimming cost V 3 bases and J 9 bases, with 11 bases left between them. The germline CDR1 and CDR2 sequences are MNHNS and SASEGT. The CDR3 DNA follows: TGTGCCAGCAGTGATGGGCCGGGGGCCCAGTACTTC. This encodes CASSDGPGAQYF.

Judged by abundance, this clone is hyperexpanded (1% or more). The chain's CDR3 is CASSLTGAGDQPQHF. The DNA of the CDR3 is TGTGCCAGCAGCTTGACAGGGGCGGGTGATCAGCCCCAGCATTTT. V usage is TRBV7-9 and J usage is TRBJ1-5; TRBD1 agrees at 8 bases. The CDR3 extends over 15 amino acids. Germline V gives CDR1 SEHNR, CDR2 FQNEAQ (reference sequence). With V trimmed by 3 bases and J by 5 bases, 6 bases remained unmatched.

This rearrangement joins TRBV30 to TRBJ2-5; D not resolved. V lost 1 base and J lost 4, with 7 bases in between. CDR1 is GTSNPN and CDR2 is SVGIG in the germline V gene (reference sequence). The CDR3 loop spans 12 amino acids. CDR3 nucleotide sequence: TGTGCCTGGAGTGGACAAGGAGAGACCCAGTACTTC. This encodes CAWSGQGETQYF.

The rearrangement links TRBV10-3 to TRBJ2-3; weak D call: TRBD1 (5 bases). The germline V and J ends were trimmed by 0 bases and 8 bases, with 12 bases remaining between them. The V gene's germline CDR1 is ENHRY and CDR2 SYGVKD. The CDR3 is 14 residues long. This CDR3 is CAISESGVRGTQYF. Written as DNA, the CDR3 is TGTGCCATCAGTGAGTCAGGAGTAAGGGGTACGCAGTATTTT.

V is TRBV18 and J is TRBJ1-2; TRBD1 matches 12 bases. Trimming removed 2 bases from V and 3 bases from J; junction bases left unmatched: 4. Germline CDR1 KGHSH, CDR2 LQKENI. The CDR3 has 16 residues. The CDR3 DNA reads TGTGCCAGCTCACCATTGGGGACAGGGGGCGACTATGGCTACACCTTC. Its translation: CASSPLGTGGDYGYTF.

The rearrangement uses TRBV9 and TRBJ2-3, with D perhaps matching TRBD2 (7 bases). With 4 bases removed from V and 4 bases from J, the gap between germline ends came to 19 bases. This CDR3 is built from 16 residues. CDR1 SGDLS and CDR2 YYNGEE come from the germline V gene. CDR3 nucleotide sequence: TGTGCCAGCAGCCCTCGGGGGCGGGAGTCCCCAGATACGCAGTATTTT. This gives the protein CASSPRGRESPDTQYF.

V gene TRBV7-2 combines with J gene TRBJ2-2; 12 nucleotides line up with TRBD2. This CDR3 comprises 17 residues. The V gene end was trimmed by 1 base and the J gene end by 6 bases; junction bases not matched to a gene: 6. CDR1 SGHTA and CDR2 FQGNSA come from the germline V gene. The CDR3: CASSLVSSGRGAGELFF. The CDR3 DNA follows: TGTGCCAGCAGCTTAGTATCTAGCGGGAGGGGGGCCGGGGAGCTGTTTTTT.

V is TRBV27 and J is TRBJ2-1; 15 positions agree with TRBD2. Germline V gene sequence: CDR1 MNHEY, CDR2 SMNVEV (reference sequence). CDR3 length equals 16 residues. V dropped 5 bases and J dropped 6; count of bases not matched to a gene: 5. The CDR3 protein is CASSRTSGRASNEQFF. CDR3 DNA sequence: TGTGCCAGCAGTCGGACTAGCGGGAGGGCAAGCAATGAGCAGTTCTTC.

The V gene is TRBV7-9, the J gene TRBJ2-7, with 7 bases lining up with TRBD2. Germline trimming cut 5 bases from V and 9 bases from J; bases unmatched to any gene: 4. CDR1 SEHNR and CDR2 FQNEAQ come from the germline V gene (reference sequence). The CDR3 totals 11 residues. CDR3 residues: CASSPGRGQYF. CDR3 DNA: TGTGCCAGCAGCCCTGGGAGGGGGCAGTACTTC.

In this sample, this clone turned up once. CDR3 sequence reads: CASRASGGNTGELFF. DNA for the CDR3: TGCGCCAGCAGGGCCTCAGGGGGGAACACCGGGGAGCTGTTTTTT. The J gene is TRBJ2-2, the V gene TRBV5-1; TRBD1 matches at 7 bases. The trim removed 5 bases at V and 1 base at J, leaving 5 bases unmatched. The length of the CDR3 is 15 residues. The V gene's germline CDR1 is SGHRS and CDR2 YFSETQ.